Included here is one TCR beta chain sequence, with context. This sample is drawn from a study of blood T cell repertoires in COVID-19. Whole-study context: Samples came from the United States, Italy and Spain, spanning acute and convalescent COVID-19. Nucleic acid was either cDNA or gDNA, and it came from T cells, B-cell-depleted T cells, or PBMCs.

Original analysis: Reference gene primer amplification yielded estimated nucleated cell counts. Profiling relied on immunoSEQ multiplex PCR, and the TCRdb table lists in-frame clones only, not all of them. Clone size and the V and J calls come from that table; the DNA yielded D and trimming. The sample contains over 200,000 clones, roughly 90% of which appear only once. Input material: peripheral blood. This sequence was found in a woman under 40 with acute or convalescent COVID-19.

The CDR3 is CASSIFQGAKYEQYF. The CDR3 DNA reads TGTGCCAGTAGTATCTTCCAGGGGGCTAAATACGAGCAGTACTTC. The chain carries TRBV19 and TRBJ2-7; 8 bases fit TRBD1. The CDR3 length is 15 residues. Germline V gives CDR1 LNHDA, CDR2 SQIVND (reference sequence). The J segment lost 4 bases and the V segment lost 3 bases, leaving 8 bases of the junction unmatched.